This is a list of T cell receptor beta chains from one sample in a study of blood T cell repertoires in COVID-19. Using immunoSEQ multiplex PCR, the repertoire was profiled, and TCRdb retains in-frame clones only, with some absent. The data show 60,000 or so clones, with approximately 86% seen just once and 10% held by the top ten. The sequenced sample consisted of peripheral blood. The origin of the receptors is a human donor with acute or convalescent COVID-19. The donor label of this sample is uncertain. Both conserved end residues are part of each CDR3. The order of the fields is J gene, D gene, V gene, clone size, CDR3 protein, CDR3 DNA. The D gene is left open where the match is weak. The size entry is marked missing in some rows and otherwise reads once, few, many or a size class.

TRBJ1-2	NA	TRBV10-3	NA	CAISEGGVSYGYTF	TGTGCCATCAGTGAGGGAGGAGTGAGCTATGGCTACACCTTC
TRBJ1-6	NA	TRBV28	few	CASKRRGYAGWGANSPLHF	TGTGCCAGCAAGAGGAGGGGATATGCCGGGTGGGGAGCTAATTCACCCCTCCACTTT
TRBJ1-1	NA	TRBV19	NA	CASSPRGLNTEAFF	TGTGCCAGTAGTCCGCGGGGCTTAAACACTGAAGCTTTCTTT
TRBJ2-3	NA	TRBV3-1/TRBV3-2	NA	CASSPSGDTQYF	TGTGCCAGCAGCCCTTCGGGGGATACGCAGTATTTT
TRBJ2-1	NA	TRBV20-1	NA	CSASGGRRYYNEQFF	TGCAGTGCTAGTGGGGGGCGTCGATACTACAATGAGCAGTTCTTC
TRBJ2-3	NA	TRBV7-9	NA	CASAWADFATDTQYF	TGTGCCAGCGCGTGGGCGGACTTTGCCACAGATACGCAGTATTTT
TRBJ2-5	NA	TRBV5-4	NA	CASSSDGVGETQYF	TGTGCCAGCAGCTCCGACGGGGTAGGGGAGACCCAGTACTTC
TRBJ2-3	NA	TRBV19	NA	CASSIDSPGAGGTDTQYF	TGTGCCAGTAGTATAGATTCGCCCGGAGCTGGGGGGACAGATACGCAGTATTTT
TRBJ2-2	TRBD1	TRBV2	NA	CASEAPTGGAGELFF	TGTGCCAGCGAAGCCCCGACAGGGGGCGCGGGGGAGCTGTTTTTT
TRBJ2-1	NA	TRBV7-2	NA	CASNPSRDRPTYNEQFF	TGTGCCAGCAACCCAAGCCGAGACAGACCTACCTACAATGAGCAGTTCTTC
TRBJ2-5	NA	TRBV18	once	CASSPTVQETQYF	TGTGCCAGCTCACCGACAGTCCAAGAGACCCAGTACTTC
TRBJ2-1	TRBD2	TRBV9	NA	CASSAASGRTNEQFF	TGTGCCAGCAGTGCCGCTAGCGGGAGAACCAATGAGCAGTTCTTC
TRBJ1-2	TRBD1	TRBV5-1	NA	CASSPSQGAHGYTF	TGCGCCAGCAGCCCGAGCCAGGGGGCTCATGGCTACACCTTC
TRBJ1-4	TRBD1	TRBV28	NA	CASSFPTGVGEKLFF	TGTGCCAGCAGTTTCCCGACAGGGGTAGGTGAAAAACTGTTTTTT
TRBJ2-1	TRBD2	TRBV5-1	NA	CASSLLAGARYEQFF	TGCGCCAGCAGCTTACTAGCGGGGGCCAGGTATGAGCAGTTCTTC
TRBJ2-3	NA	TRBV24-1	NA	CATSDSRTGTDTQYF	TGTGCCACCAGTGACAGCCGGACAGGCACAGATACGCAGTATTTT
TRBJ2-1	TRBD2	TRBV11-2	NA	CASSSGLAGGITYNEQFF	TGTGCCAGCAGCTCCGGACTAGCGGGAGGGATTACCTACAATGAGCAGTTCTTC
TRBJ1-1	TRBD1	TRBV3-1/TRBV3-2	NA	CASSQYGTGKNTEAFF	TGTGCCAGCAGCCAATATGGGACAGGGAAGAACACTGAAGCTTTCTTT
TRBJ2-5	TRBD1	TRBV11-3	NA	CASSTGQGSGETQYF	TGTGCCAGCAGCACTGGACAGGGGAGTGGAGAGACCCAGTACTTC
TRBJ2-1	NA	TRBV19	NA	CASTYYNEQFF	TGTGCCAGTACTTATTACAATGAGCAGTTCTTC
TRBJ2-5	TRBD2	TRBV6-4	NA	CASSELAGQETQYF	TGTGCCAGCAGTGAACTAGCGGGACAAGAGACCCAGTACTTC
TRBJ1-2	TRBD1	TRBV7-9	NA	CASSEIGQALYGYTF	TGTGCCAGCAGCGAGATCGGACAGGCGCTCTATGGCTACACCTTC
TRBJ2-2	NA	TRBV5-5	NA	CASSLGGSGTGELFF	TGTGCCAGCAGCTTGGGGGGCAGTGGCACCGGGGAGCTGTTTTTT
TRBJ2-7	TRBD2	TRBV28	NA	CASSPPGLAGTYEQYF	TGTGCCAGCAGTCCCCCGGGACTAGCGGGGACCTACGAGCAGTACTTC
TRBJ2-6	TRBD2	TRBV23-1	NA	CASSQLLLAASGANVLTF	TGCGCCAGCAGTCAATTACTCCTAGCGGCCTCTGGGGCCAACGTCCTGACTTTC
TRBJ2-5	TRBD2	TRBV6-5	NA	CASRSDPGGWETQYF	TGTGCCAGCAGGTCGGATCCGGGGGGGTGGGAGACCCAGTACTTC
TRBJ2-5	TRBD2	TRBV5-1	NA	CASSPGLAALQETQYF	TGCGCCAGCAGCCCAGGGCTAGCGGCACTACAAGAGACCCAGTACTTC
TRBJ2-3	TRBD2	TRBV5-4	NA	CASSLPSGGTSTDTQYF	TGTGCCAGCAGCTTGCCTAGCGGGGGAACTAGCACAGATACGCAGTATTTT
TRBJ1-5	TRBD1	TRBV18	NA	CASSPPTGQGVQPQHF	TGTGCCAGCTCACCACCGACGGGACAGGGGGTACAGCCCCAGCATTTT
TRBJ1-6	TRBD1	TRBV27	NA	CASRDTKTGGFNSPLHF	TGTGCCAGCAGGGATACCAAAACAGGGGGCTTTAATTCACCCCTCCACTTT
TRBJ1-1	NA	TRBV18	NA	CASSPPAGDTEAFF	TGTGCCAGCTCACCACCAGCAGGGGACACTGAAGCTTTCTTT
TRBJ1-5	NA	TRBV4-2	NA	CASSQGGQVSQPQHF	TGTGCCAGCAGCCAAGGCGGGCAGGTTAGTCAGCCCCAGCATTTT
TRBJ2-6	NA	TRBV19	NA	CAVDKFSGANVLTF	TGTGCCGTGGACAAATTCTCTGGGGCCAACGTCCTGACTTTC
TRBJ1-2	NA	TRBV7-2	NA	CASSFRTAGYTF	TGTGCCAGCAGTTTTCGGACAGCTGGCTACACCTTC
TRBJ2-1	TRBD1	TRBV27	few	CASRRTGIRDEQFF	TGTGCCAGCAGACGGACAGGGATAAGGGATGAGCAGTTCTTC
TRBJ1-4	TRBD1	TRBV6-2/TRBV6-3	NA	CASSYRDRAREKLFF	TGTGCCAGCAGTTACCGGGACAGGGCGAGAGAAAAACTGTTTTTT
TRBJ2-3	TRBD2	TRBV19	NA	CASQKGRGGLRDTQYF	TGTGCCAGTCAAAAAGGGCGGGGGGGTTTAAGAGATACGCAGTATTTT
TRBJ2-3	TRBD1	TRBV18	NA	CASSPPAGGADTQYF	TGTGCCAGCTCACCACCTGCAGGGGGTGCAGATACGCAGTATTTT
TRBJ2-1	TRBD2	TRBV11-3	NA	CASSPTSGTYNEQFF	TGTGCCAGCAGCCCTACTAGCGGTACCTACAATGAGCAGTTCTTC